This TCR beta chain derives from a study of T cell responses to AZD1222 COVID-19 vaccine. V shed 3 bases and J shed 2 bases, with 10 bases lying between them. CDR3 length equals 14 residues. Germline V gives CDR1 SNHLY, CDR2 FYNNEI. This clone was detected only a few times. No antigen is known for it. Findings and limits, study-wide: None of the repertoires were sampled until the peak T cell response had passed. Spike as a whole was targeted by vaccine-associated CD4 TCRs, dominant at 160-218 and 743-854. Only five to seven individuals given AZD1222 were seropositive at baseline.

The repertoire was sequenced with immunoSEQ multiplex PCR; TCRdb's copy has only in-frame clones and lacks some. This sample has approximately 220,000 clones, with approximately 94% found just once. The sample consisted of peripheral blood, taken on day 0 of MenACWY control vaccination. The genes are TRBV2 and TRBJ2-5; the D is unclear. This TCR was sampled from an adult in good health. The CDR3 loop is CASSEEWGQETQYF. The CDR3 DNA reads TGTGCCAGCAGTGAGGAGTGGGGACAAGAGACCCAGTACTTC.